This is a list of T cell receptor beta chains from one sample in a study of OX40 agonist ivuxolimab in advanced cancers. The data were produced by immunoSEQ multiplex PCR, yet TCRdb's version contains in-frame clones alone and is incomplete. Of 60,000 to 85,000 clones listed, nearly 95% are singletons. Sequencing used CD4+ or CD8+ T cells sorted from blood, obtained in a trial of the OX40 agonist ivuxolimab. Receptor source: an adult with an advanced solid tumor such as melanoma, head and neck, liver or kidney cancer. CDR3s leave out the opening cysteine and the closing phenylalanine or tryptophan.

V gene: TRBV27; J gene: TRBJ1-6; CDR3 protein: ASSFGGPTYSPLH
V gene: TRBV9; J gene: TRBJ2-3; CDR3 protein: ASSAQGRGPDTQY
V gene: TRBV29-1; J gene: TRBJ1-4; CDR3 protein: SVERQEKLF
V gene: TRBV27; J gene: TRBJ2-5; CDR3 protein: ASSFTQGMGKTQY
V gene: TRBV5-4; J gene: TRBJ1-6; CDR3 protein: ASSLWQGADSPLH
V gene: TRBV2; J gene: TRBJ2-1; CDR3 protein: ASSSTPGYNEQF
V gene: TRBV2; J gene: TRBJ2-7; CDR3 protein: ASSDHSYEQY
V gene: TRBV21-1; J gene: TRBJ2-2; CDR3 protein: ASSKKACGVGPGELF
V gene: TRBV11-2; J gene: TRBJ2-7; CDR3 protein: ASSGRLGTSGRSYEQY
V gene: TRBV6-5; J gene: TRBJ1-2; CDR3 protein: ASSSLGGYT
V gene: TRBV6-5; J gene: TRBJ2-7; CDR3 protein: ASSRGTGVDEQY
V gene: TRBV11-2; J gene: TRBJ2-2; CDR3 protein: ASSLVPGTGDTGELF
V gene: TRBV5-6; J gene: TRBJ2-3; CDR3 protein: ASSWRAVQY